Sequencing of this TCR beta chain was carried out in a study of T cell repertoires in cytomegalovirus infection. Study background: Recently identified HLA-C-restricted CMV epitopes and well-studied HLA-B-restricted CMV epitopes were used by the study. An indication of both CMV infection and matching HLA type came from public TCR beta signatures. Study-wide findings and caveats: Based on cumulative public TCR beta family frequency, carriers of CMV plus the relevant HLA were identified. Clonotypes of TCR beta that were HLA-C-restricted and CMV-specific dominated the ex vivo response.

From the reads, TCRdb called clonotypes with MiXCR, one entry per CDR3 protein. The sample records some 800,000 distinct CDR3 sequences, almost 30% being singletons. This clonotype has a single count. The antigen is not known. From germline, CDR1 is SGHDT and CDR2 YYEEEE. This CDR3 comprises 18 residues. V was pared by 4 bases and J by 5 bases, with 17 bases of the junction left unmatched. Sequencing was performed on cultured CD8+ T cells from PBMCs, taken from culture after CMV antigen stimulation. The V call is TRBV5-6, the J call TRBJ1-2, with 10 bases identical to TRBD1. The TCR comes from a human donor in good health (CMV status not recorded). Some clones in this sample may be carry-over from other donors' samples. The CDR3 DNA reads TGTGCCAGCAGCCATAACCTTAGACAGGGGGCGCGAATGTATGGCTACACCTTC. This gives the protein CASSHNLRQGARMYGYTF.